This TCR beta chain was captured in a study of blood T cell repertoires in COVID-19. Across the study: Samples representing acute and convalescent COVID-19 were sourced from the United States, Italy and Spain.

Clones were sequenced by immunoSEQ multiplex PCR, and TCRdb holds only the in-frame ones, with some missing. Of 80,000 to 100,000 clones in the sample, approximately 87% were seen once. Source material: peripheral blood. The sequence was collected from a human donor in a cohort sampled during active COVID-19.

CDR3 sequence: CASSTGHRGYNGYTF. CDR3 nucleotide sequence: TGTGCCAGCTCTACTGGTCACAGGGGTTATAATGGCTACACCTTC. The rearrangement uses TRBV18 and TRBJ1-2; 7 bases are shared with TRBD1. This CDR3 spans 15 amino acids. Trimming cost V 6 bases and J 6 bases; bases outside gene matches: 13. The germline gives CDR1 KGHSH, CDR2 LQKENI.